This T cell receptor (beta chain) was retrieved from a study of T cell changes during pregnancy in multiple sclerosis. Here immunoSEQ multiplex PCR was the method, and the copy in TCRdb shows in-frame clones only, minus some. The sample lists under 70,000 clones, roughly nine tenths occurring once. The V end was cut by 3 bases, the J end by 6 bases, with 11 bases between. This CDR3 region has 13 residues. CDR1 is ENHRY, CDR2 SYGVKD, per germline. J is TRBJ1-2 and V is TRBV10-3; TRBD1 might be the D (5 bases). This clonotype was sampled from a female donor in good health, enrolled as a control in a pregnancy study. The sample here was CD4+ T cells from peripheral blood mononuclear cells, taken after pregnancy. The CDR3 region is CAISDSTGDGYTF. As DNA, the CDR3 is TGTGCCATCAGTGATTCCACGGGGGATGGCTACACCTTC.